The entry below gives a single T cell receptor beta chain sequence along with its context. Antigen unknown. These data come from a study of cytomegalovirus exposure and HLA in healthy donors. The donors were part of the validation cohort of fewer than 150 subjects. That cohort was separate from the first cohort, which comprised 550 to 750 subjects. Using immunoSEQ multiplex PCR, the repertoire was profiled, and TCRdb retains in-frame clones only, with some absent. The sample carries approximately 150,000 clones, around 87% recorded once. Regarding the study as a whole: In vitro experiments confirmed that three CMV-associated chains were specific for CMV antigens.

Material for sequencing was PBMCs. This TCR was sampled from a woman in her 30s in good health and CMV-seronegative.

CDR3: CASSLGGVGGARTYEQYF. The CDR3 nucleotides read TGTGCCAGCAGCTTAGGGGGCGTCGGGGGGGCAAGAACCTACGAGCAGTACTTC. This sequence joins TRBV7-8 and TRBJ2-7; TRBD2 aligns across 8 bases. Germline CDR1 and CDR2: SGHVS and FQNEAQ. This CDR3 is 18 amino acids long. The J segment lost 2 bases and the V segment lost 1 base, leaving 13 bases of the junction unmatched.